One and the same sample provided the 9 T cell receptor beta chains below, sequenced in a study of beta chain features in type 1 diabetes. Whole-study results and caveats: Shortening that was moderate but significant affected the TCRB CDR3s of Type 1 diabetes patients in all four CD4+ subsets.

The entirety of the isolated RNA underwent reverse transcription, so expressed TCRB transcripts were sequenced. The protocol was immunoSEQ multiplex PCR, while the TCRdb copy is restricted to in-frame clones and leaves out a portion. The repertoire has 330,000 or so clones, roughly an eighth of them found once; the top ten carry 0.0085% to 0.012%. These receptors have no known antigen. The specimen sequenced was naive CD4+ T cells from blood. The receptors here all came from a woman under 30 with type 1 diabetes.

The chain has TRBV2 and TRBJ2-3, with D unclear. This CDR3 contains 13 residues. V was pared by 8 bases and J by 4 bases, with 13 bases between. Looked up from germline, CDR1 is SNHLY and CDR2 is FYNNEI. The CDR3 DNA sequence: TGTGCCAGCCTTGCGGAGCGCTCAGATACGCAGTATTTT. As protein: CASLAERSDTQYF.

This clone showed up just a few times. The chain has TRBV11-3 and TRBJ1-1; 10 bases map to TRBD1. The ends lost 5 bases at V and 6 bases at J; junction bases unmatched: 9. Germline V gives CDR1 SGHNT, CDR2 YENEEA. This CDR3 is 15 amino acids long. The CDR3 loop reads CASSLGQGTAAEAFF. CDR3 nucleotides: TGTGCCAGCAGCCTGGGACAGGGGACCGCAGCTGAAGCTTTCTTT.

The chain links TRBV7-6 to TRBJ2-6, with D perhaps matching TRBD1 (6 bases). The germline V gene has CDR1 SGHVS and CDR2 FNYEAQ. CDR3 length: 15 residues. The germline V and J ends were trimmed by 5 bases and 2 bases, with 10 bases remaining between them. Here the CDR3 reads CASSKTGPGANVLTF. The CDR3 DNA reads TGTGCCAGCAGCAAAACAGGGCCTGGGGCCAACGTCCTGACTTTC.

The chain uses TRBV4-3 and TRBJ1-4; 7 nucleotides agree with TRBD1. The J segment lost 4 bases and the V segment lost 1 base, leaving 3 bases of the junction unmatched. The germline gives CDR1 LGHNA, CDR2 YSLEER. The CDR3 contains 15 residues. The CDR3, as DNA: TGCGCCAGCAGCCAAGGACAGGGCGATAATGAAAAACTGTTTTTT. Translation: CASSQGQGDNEKLFF.

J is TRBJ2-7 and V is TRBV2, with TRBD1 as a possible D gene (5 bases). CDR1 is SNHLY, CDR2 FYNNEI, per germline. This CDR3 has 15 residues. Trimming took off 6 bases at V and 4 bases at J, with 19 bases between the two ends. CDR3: CASRADSPSWYEQYF. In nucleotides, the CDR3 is TGTGCCAGCAGGGCTGACAGCCCTTCGTGGTACGAGCAGTACTTC.

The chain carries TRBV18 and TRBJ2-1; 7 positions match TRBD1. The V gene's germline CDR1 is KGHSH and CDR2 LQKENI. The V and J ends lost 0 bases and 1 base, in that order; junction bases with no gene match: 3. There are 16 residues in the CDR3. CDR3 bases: TGTGCCAGCTCACCACCGGCCAGGGGGTCCTACAATGAGCAGTTCTTC. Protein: CASSPPARGSYNEQFF.

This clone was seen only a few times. The CDR3 protein is CSASRTSNTGELFF. CDR3 DNA sequence: TGCAGCGCCTCGCGGACTTCAAACACCGGGGAGCTGTTTTTT. V and J are TRBV29-1 and TRBJ2-2, with a weak D call TRBD2 (5 bases). Germline CDR1 is SQVTM and CDR2 is ANQGSEA. This CDR3 is 14 amino acids long. Trimming shortened V by 7 bases and J by 2 bases, and 14 bases separated the two germline ends.

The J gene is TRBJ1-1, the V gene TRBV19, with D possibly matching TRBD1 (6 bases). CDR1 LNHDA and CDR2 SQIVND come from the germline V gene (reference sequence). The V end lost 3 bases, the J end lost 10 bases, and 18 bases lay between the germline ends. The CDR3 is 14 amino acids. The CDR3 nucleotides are TGTGCCAGTAGTATGGGGGCCCCTGTACGTCGAGCTTTCTTT. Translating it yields CASSMGAPVRRAFF. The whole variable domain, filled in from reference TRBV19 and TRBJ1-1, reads DGGITQSPKYLFRKEGQNVTLSCEQNLNHDAMYWYRQDPGQGLRLIYYSQIVNDFQKGDIAEGYSVSREKKESFPLTVTSAQKNPTAFYLCASSMGAPVRRAFFGQGTRLTVV.

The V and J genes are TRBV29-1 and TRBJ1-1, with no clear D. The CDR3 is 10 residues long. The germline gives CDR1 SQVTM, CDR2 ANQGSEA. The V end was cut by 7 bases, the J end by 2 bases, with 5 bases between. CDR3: CSAVNTEAFF. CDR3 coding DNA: TGCAGCGCCGTAAACACTGAAGCTTTCTTT.